This entry concerns a single TCR beta chain. The CDR3 length is 13 residues. V lost 5 bases to trimming and J lost 5 bases; unmatched junction nucleotides: 4. Germline loops: CDR1 SEHNR, CDR2 FQNEAQ (reference sequence). The sample originates from a study of blood T cell repertoires in COVID-19. In the study overall: The cDNA or gDNA used as material had been derived from T cells, B-cell-depleted T cells, or PBMCs.

Sequencing was performed with immunoSEQ multiplex PCR; in TCRdb, only in-frame clones are kept and a portion is missing. This sample has some 190,000 clones, with approximately 80% found just once. The V gene is TRBV7-9, the J gene TRBJ1-1; TRBD1 agrees at 8 bases. The receptor comes from a human donor in a cohort sampled during active COVID-19. Sample: peripheral blood. CDR3 DNA: TGTGCCAGCAGCCGGACAGGGCGAACTGAAGCTTTCTTT. It encodes CASSRTGRTEAFF.